This TCR beta chain was recovered during a study of neurological immune-mediated disorders. Notes on the study in general: There were no CDR3 amino acid sequences shared by expanded clones across subjects, a result suggesting private repertoires in all groups. Levels of TCR clonal expansion peaked in HTLV-1-associated myelopathy and reached their lowest in multiple sclerosis, under those of healthy controls.

A 10-nucleotide random UMI tagged transcripts in template-switch 5'RACE cDNA synthesis. Each CDR3 protein gets one entry after TCRdb re-called the 5' RACE reads with MiXCR. Among about 43,000 distinct CDR3 sequences, about an eighth were seen once, and the ten largest hold over 0.95%. Serving as healthy controls were blood bank volunteers based in Maryland, USA. Germline CDR1 reads LNHNV; CDR2 reads YYDKDF (reference sequence). The CDR3 is 17 amino acids. V gave up 1 base and J gave up 2 bases, with 12 bases separating them. This clonotype was seen repeatedly, ten times or more. What it binds is not known.

Sequencing input: PBMCs. The chain employs TRBV15 and TRBJ2-6; possible D gene TRBD1, 5 bases. The receptor comes from a female donor in good health. The CDR3 DNA follows: TGTGCCACCAGCAGAGTTGGGGCGCGGACTGGGGCCAACGTCCTGACTTTC. This gives the protein CATSRVGARTGANVLTF.